Listed here are 15 T cell receptor beta chains from one sample, sequenced in a study of T cell responses to AZD1222 COVID-19 vaccine. Only in-frame clones appear in the TCRdb table, and some are missing; sequencing was by immunoSEQ multiplex PCR. The profile shows fewer than 90,000 clones, approximately 90% of them singletons. This material consisted of peripheral blood, taken 28 days after the second AZD1222 dose. These receptors all come from an adult who received the AZD1222 COVID-19 vaccine.

This chain uses TRBV25-1 with TRBJ2-3; no clear D. Trimming pared 7 bases from V and 4 bases from J, leaving 18 bases between. Germline assignment: CDR1 MGHDK and CDR2 SYGVNS. The CDR3 runs 15 residues. In nucleotides, the CDR3 is TGTGCCAGCACAGACCGCATAACTTGGGCAGATACGCAGTATTTT. It specifies CASTDRITWADTQYF.

The chain couples TRBV2 to TRBJ1-6, with 8 positions matching TRBD1. The junction had 7 bases not matched to a gene; V was cut back by 3 bases and J by 9 bases. The CDR3 has 15 amino acids. The germline V gene has CDR1 SNHLY and CDR2 FYNNEI. The CDR3 bases are TGTGCCAGCAGTGACCAGGGGGCTATTGGTTCACCCCTCCACTTT. It is translated as CASSDQGAIGSPLHF.

V is TRBV27 and J is TRBJ2-7; TRBD1 matches at 9 bases. Germline CDR1 MNHEY, CDR2 SMNVEV (reference sequence). After removal of 4 bases from V and 1 base from J, the junction contained 5 bases not matched to a gene. This CDR3 comprises 15 residues. The CDR3 region has the DNA TGTGCCAGCAGTTGGGGACAGGGATCATCCTACGAGCAGTACTTC. Its protein product is CASSWGQGSSYEQYF.

The chain combines TRBV30 with TRBJ1-2; 8 nucleotides match TRBD1. Germline V gene sequence: CDR1 GTSNPN, CDR2 SVGIG (reference sequence). There are 14 residues in the CDR3. The V gene end was trimmed by 2 bases and the J gene end by 2 bases; junction bases not matched to a gene: 4. CDR3 protein: CAWSPGGFNYGYTF. In nucleotides, the CDR3 is TGTGCCTGGAGTCCAGGGGGCTTCAACTATGGCTACACCTTC.

The chain links TRBV11-2 to TRBJ1-3; a weak D match, TRBD1 (5 bases). V lost 5 bases and J lost 3, with 8 bases in between. Germline V lookup: CDR1 SGHAT, CDR2 FQNNGV. The CDR3 spans 13 residues. CDR3 sequence reads: CASSLGVGNTIYF. Written as DNA, the CDR3 is TGTGCCAGCAGCCTGGGGGTTGGAAACACCATATATTTT.

This sequence joins TRBV5-1 and TRBJ1-1, with D uncertain. V shed 4 bases and J shed 3 bases, with 16 bases lying between them. The CDR3 loop spans 15 amino acids. In germline, CDR1 is SGHRS, CDR2 YFSETQ. The DNA for the CDR3 is TGCGCCAGCAGCCCATCAACGGCTCCTGACACTGAAGCTTTCTTT. This codes for CASSPSTAPDTEAFF.

The chain recombines TRBV5-8 with TRBJ2-7; no definite D call. The CDR3 runs to 14 residues. Trimming shortened V by 2 bases and J by 0 bases, and 9 bases separated the two germline ends. The germline V gene has CDR1 SGHTS and CDR2 YDEGEE. CDR3 loop: CASSFARSSYEQYF. In DNA form, the CDR3 reads TGTGCCAGCAGCTTTGCGAGGAGCTCCTACGAGCAGTACTTC.

For the CDR3, the DNA is TGTGCCAGCTCACGACTAGCGGGAGGGCCAGGGGAAGAGACCCAGTACTTC. Its translation is CASSRLAGGPGEETQYF. This chain connects TRBV18 to TRBJ2-5; 14 bases match TRBD2. Germline CDR1 and CDR2: KGHSH and LQKENI. The junction had 7 bases not matched to a gene; V was cut back by 4 bases and J by 3 bases. The CDR3 covers 17 residues.

The CDR3 nucleotides read TGTGCCAGCAGCCTCCCGGGCCAGACCCAGTACTTC. Its translation: CASSLPGQTQYF. The chain has TRBV7-8 and TRBJ2-5; no clear D gene. Germline CDR1 reads SGHVS; CDR2 reads FQNEAQ. V lost 5 bases to trimming and J lost 6 bases, with 10 bases between them. The length of the CDR3 is 12 residues. Drawing the rest from reference TRBV7-8 and TRBJ2-5, the complete variable domain is GAGVSQSPRYKVAKRGQDVALRCDPISGHVSLFWYQQALGQGPEFLTYFQNEAQLDKSGLPSDRFFAERPEGSVSTLKIQRTQQEDSAVYLCASSLPGQTQYFGPGTRLLVL.

V gene TRBV12-3 or TRBV12-4 combines with J gene TRBJ1-6; D is perhaps TRBD1 (5 bases). The CDR3 is 13 residues long. Trimming stripped 7 bases from V and 10 bases from J, with 14 bases between. This chain's CDR3 is CASTLGRDSPLHF. Written as DNA, the CDR3 is TGTGCCAGCACCCTGGGGCGGGACTCACCCCTCCACTTT.

This clone was recorded once. The V gene is TRBV7-8, the J gene TRBJ1-4; D might be TRBD1 (6 bases). Per the germline V gene, CDR1 is SGHVS and CDR2 is FQNEAQ. Trimming left V 5 bases short and J 0 bases short, with 16 bases between. The CDR3 length is 17 residues. The CDR3 DNA reads TGTGCCAGCAGCCCCTACGGGACACCTACAACTAATGAAAAACTGTTTTTT. This translates into CASSPYGTPTTNEKLFF.

This sequence joins TRBV28 and TRBJ1-1, with D uncertain. From germline, CDR1 is MDHEN and CDR2 SYDVKM. The V gene lost 7 bases and the J gene lost 0 bases, with 9 bases spanning the gap. CDR3 size: 13 residues. The CDR3 spells CASTGIMNTEAFF. CDR3 bases: TGTGCCAGCACGGGCATTATGAACACTGAAGCTTTCTTT.

The chain combines TRBV30 with TRBJ2-5; D unclear. V dropped 3 bases and J dropped 1 base, with 9 bases sitting between them. This CDR3 region has 13 residues. CDR1 is GTSNPN, CDR2 SVGIG, per germline (reference sequence). For the CDR3, the DNA is TGTGCCTGGAGAAAGGTGGGCCAAGAGACCCAGTACTTC. This sequence encodes CAWRKVGQETQYF.

The chain is built from TRBV7-9 and TRBJ2-3, with 8 bases fitting TRBD2. The junction had 8 bases not matched to a gene; V was cut back by 1 base and J by 2 bases. The CDR3 contains 17 residues. Germline lookup yields CDR1 SEHNR and CDR2 FQNEAQ (reference sequence). For the CDR3, the DNA is TGTGCCAGCAGCTTAGTACGGAGTAGCGGGGTCACAGATACGCAGTATTTT. Its protein product is CASSLVRSSGVTDTQYF.

V gene TRBV10-3 combines with J gene TRBJ2-7; D is unclear. In germline, CDR1 is ENHRY, CDR2 SYGVKD. Deletions cut 3 bases from V and 7 bases from J, with 7 bases between. The CDR3 is made up of 11 amino acids. The CDR3 DNA reads TGTGCCATCAGTGACCGTGGGGAGCAGTACTTC. Protein product: CAISDRGEQYF.